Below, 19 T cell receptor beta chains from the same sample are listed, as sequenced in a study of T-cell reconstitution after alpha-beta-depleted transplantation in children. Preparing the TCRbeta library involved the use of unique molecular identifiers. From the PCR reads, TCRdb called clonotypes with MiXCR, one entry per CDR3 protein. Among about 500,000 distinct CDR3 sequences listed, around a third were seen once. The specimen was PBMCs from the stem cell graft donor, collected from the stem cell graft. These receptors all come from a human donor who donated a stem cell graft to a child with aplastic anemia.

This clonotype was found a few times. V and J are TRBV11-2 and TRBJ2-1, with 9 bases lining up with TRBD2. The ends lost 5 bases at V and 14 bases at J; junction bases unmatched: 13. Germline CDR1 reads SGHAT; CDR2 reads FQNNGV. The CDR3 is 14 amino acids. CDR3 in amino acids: CASSTTGTSKGEFF. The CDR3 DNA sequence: TGTGCCAGCAGCACTACCGGGACTAGCAAAGGGGAGTTCTTC. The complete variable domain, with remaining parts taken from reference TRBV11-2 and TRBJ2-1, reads EAGVAQSPRYKIIEKRQSVAFWCNPISGHATLYWYQQILGQGPKLLIQFQNNGVVDDSQLPKDRFSAERLKGVDSTLKIQPAKLEDSAVYLCASSTTGTSKGEFFGPGTRLTVL.

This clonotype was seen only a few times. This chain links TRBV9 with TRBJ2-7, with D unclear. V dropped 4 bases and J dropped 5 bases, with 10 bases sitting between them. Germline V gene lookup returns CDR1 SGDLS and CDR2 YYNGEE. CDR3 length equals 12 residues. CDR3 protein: CASSQSLDEQYF. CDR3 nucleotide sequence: TGTGCCAGCAGCCAGAGCCTGGACGAGCAGTACTTC.

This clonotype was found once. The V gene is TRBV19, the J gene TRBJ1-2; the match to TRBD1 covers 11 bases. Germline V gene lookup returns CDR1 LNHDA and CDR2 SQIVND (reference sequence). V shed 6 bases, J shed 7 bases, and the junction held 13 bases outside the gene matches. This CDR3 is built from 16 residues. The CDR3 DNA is TGTGCCAGTAGCTCTTCCTCCGGGACAGGGGGATTTGGCTACACCTTC. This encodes CASSSSSGTGGFGYTF.

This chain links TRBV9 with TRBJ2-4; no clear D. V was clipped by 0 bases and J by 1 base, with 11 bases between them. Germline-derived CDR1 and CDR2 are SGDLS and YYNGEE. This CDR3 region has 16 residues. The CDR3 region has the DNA TGTGCCAGCAGCGTAGGAGGTAGCCAGGCCAAAAACATTCAGTACTTC. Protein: CASSVGGSQAKNIQYF. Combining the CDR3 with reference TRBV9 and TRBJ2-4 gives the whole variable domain DSGVTQTPKHLITATGQRVTLRCSPRSGDLSVYWYQQSLDQGLQFLIQYYNGEERAKGNILERFSAQQFPDLHSELNLSSLELGDSALYFCASSVGGSQAKNIQYFGAGTRLSVL.

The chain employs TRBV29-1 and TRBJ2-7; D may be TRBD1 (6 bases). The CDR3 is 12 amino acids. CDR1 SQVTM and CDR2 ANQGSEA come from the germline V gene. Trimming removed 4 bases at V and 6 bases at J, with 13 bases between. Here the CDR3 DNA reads TGCAGCGTTGGGTCAGGGGCTGGCGAGCAGTACGTC. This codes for CSVGSGAGEQYV.

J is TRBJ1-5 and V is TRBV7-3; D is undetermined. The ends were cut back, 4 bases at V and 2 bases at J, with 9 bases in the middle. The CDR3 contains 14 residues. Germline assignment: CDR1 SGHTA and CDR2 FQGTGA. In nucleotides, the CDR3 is TGTGCCAGCAGCTCAGGTTTAGGCAATCAGCCCCAGCATTTT. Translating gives CASSSGLGNQPQHF.

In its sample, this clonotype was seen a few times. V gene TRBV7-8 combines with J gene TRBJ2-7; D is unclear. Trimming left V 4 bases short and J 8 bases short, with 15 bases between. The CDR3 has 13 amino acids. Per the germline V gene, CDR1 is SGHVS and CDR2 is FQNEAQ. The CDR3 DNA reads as TGTGCCAGCAGCTCTCCTTGGGTGGGTAAGCAGTACGTC. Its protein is CASSSPWVGKQYV.

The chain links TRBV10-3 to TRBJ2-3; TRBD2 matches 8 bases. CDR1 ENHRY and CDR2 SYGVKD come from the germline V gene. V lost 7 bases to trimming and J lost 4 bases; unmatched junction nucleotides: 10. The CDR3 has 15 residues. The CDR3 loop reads CAITEGREVPDTQYF. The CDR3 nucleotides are TGTGCCATCACCGAGGGGCGGGAGGTTCCAGATACGCAGTATTTT.

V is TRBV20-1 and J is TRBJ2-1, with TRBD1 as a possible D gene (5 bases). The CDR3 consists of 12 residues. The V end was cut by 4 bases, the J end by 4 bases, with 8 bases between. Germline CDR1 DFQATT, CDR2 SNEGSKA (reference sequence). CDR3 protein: CSAKGLYNEQFF. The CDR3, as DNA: TGCAGTGCTAAGGGGCTTTACAATGAGCAGTTCTTC.

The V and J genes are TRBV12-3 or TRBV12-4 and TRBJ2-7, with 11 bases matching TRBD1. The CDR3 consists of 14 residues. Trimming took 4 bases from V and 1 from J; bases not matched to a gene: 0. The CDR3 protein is CASSWDRGSYEQYF. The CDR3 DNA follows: TGTGCCAGCAGTTGGGACAGGGGGTCCTACGAGCAGTACTTC.

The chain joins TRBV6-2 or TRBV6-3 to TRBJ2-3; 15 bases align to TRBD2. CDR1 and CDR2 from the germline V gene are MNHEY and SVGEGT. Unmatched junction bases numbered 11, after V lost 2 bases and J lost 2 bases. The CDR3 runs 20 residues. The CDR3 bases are TGTGCCAGCAGTTACCTCCGGGGACTAGCGGGAGGTCCCGTCACAGATACGCAGTATTTT. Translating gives CASSYLRGLAGGPVTDTQYF.

CDR3 DNA sequence: TGCGCCAGCAGCCAAGGACCTAGGGAAAACACTGAAGCTTTCTTT. Translating it yields CASSQGPRENTEAFF. V gene TRBV4-3 combines with J gene TRBJ1-1; D unresolved. With 1 base removed from V and 2 bases from J, the gap between germline ends came to 11 bases. Germline V lookup: CDR1 LGHNA, CDR2 YSLEER. This CDR3 is 15 amino acids long.

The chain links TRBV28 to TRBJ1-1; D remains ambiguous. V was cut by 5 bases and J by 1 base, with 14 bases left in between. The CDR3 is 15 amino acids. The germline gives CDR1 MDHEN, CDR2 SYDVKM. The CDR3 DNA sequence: TGTGCCAGCAGTCCAAGGCACCTGACGAACACTGAAGCTTTCTTT. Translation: CASSPRHLTNTEAFF.

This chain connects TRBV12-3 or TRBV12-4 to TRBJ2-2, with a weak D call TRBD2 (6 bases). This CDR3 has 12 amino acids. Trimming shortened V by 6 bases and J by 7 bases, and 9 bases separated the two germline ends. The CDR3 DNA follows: TGTGCCAGCAGACTGGGGGGCGGGGAGCTGTTTTTT. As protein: CASRLGGGELFF.

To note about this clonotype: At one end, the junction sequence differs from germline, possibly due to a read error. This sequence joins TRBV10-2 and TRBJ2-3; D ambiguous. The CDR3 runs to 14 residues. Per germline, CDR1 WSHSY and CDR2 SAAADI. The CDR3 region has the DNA TGCTCCAGCAGTGATTCCCATAGCACAGATACGCAGTATTTT. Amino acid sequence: CSSSDSHSTDTQYF.

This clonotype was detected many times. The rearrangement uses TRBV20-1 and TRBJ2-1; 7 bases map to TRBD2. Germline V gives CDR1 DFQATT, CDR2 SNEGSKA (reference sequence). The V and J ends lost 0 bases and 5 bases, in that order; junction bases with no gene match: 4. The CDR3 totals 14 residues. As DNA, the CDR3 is TGCAGTGCTAGAGATTCGCGGGAGCACAATGAGCAGTTCTTC. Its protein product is CSARDSREHNEQFF.

The DNA of the CDR3 is TGTGCCAGCAGCGCTGGACAGGCTGGAAACACCATATATTTT. As protein: CASSAGQAGNTIYF. The V gene is TRBV9, the J gene TRBJ1-3; 7 bases align to TRBD1. This CDR3 is built from 14 residues. Unmatched junction bases numbered 2, after V lost 3 bases and J lost 2 bases. CDR1 and CDR2 (germline): SGDLS, YYNGEE.

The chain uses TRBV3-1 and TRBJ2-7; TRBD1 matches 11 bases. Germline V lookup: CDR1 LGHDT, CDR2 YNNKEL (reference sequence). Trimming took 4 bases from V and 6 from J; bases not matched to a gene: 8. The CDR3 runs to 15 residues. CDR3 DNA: TGTGCCAGCAGCCCGGACAGGGGGCAATCGTCCGAGCAGTACTTC. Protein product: CASSPDRGQSSEQYF.

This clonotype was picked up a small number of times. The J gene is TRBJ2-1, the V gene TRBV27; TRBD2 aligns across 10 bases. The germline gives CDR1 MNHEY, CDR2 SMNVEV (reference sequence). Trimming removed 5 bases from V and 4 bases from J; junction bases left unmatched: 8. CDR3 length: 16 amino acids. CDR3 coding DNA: TGTGCCAGCAGTGAAATAGCGGGAGGAGTTTACAATGAGCAGTTCTTC. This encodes CASSEIAGGVYNEQFF.